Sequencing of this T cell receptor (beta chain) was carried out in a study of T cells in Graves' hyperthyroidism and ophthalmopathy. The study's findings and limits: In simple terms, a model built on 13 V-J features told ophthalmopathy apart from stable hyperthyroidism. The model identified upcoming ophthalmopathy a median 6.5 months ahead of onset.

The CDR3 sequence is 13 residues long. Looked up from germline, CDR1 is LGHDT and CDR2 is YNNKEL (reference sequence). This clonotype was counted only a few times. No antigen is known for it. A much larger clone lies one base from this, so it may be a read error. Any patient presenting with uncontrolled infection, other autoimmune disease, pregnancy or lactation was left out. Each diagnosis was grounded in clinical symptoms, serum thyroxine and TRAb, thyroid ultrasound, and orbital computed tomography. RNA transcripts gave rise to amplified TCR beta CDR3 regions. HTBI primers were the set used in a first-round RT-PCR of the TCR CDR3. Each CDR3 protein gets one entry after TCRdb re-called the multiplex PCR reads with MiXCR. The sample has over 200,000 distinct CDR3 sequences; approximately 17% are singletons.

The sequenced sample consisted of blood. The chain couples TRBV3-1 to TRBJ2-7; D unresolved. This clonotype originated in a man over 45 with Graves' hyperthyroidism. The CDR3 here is CASSQERNYEQHF. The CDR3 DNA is TGTGCCAGCAGCCAAGAACGGAATTACGAGCAGCACTTC.